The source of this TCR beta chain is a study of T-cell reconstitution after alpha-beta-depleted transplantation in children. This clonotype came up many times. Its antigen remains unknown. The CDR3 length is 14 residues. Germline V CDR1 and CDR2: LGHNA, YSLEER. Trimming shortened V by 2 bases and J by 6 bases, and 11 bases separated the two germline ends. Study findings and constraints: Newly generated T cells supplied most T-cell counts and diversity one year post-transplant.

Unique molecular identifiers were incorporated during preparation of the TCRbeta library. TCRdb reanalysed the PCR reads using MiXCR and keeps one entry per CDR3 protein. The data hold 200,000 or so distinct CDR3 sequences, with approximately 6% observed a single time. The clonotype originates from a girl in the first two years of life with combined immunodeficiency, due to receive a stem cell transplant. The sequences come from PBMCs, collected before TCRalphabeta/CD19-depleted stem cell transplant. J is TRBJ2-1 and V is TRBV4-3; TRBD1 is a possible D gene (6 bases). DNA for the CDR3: TGCGCCAGCAGCCAACAGGGGTCTCGCAATGAGCAGTTCTTC. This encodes CASSQQGSRNEQFF.